A single sample gave rise to the 12 T cell receptor beta chains below, sequenced in a study of CD8+CD57+ T cells in acquired aplastic anemia. The template used for profiling TCR beta VDJ and CDR3 was genomic DNA. TCRdb independently ran MiXCR on the reads; one entry per CDR3 protein. The sample has 250,000 to 350,000 distinct CDR3 sequences; 50% to 65% are singletons. Only patients with CD8+CD57+ cell expansion on flow cytometry were chosen for sequencing. Sequencing was performed on sorted CD4+, CD8+, or CD8+CD57+ T cells (not recorded which) from PBMCs. These TCRs come from a human donor with aplastic anemia.

This rearrangement joins TRBV29-1 to TRBJ2-3, with D perhaps TRBD1 or TRBD2 (5 bases each). This CDR3 comprises 15 residues. Trimming took off 6 bases at V and 6 bases at J, with 22 bases between the two ends. The germline V gene encodes CDR1 SQVTM and CDR2 ANQGSEA. This CDR3 is CSVNGDPVYFDTQYF. In nucleotides, the CDR3 is TGCAGCGTAAATGGGGACCCCGTTTATTTTGATACGCAGTATTTT.

This clonotype has just a few counts. This chain links TRBV6-1 with TRBJ2-4, with D unresolved. The germline CDR1 and CDR2 sequences are MNHNS and SASEGT. Trimming shortened V by 6 bases and J by 2 bases, and 11 bases separated the two germline ends. The CDR3 sequence is 14 residues long. The CDR3 coding sequence is TGTGCCAGCAGCGCGGCAGGAACCAAAAACATTCAGTACTTC. Amino acid sequence: CASSAAGTKNIQYF.

The gene calls are TRBV10-1 and TRBJ1-1; no clear D. Trimming removed 6 bases from V and 4 bases from J, with 21 bases in between. The CDR3 sequence is 16 residues long. From germline, CDR1 is WNHNN and CDR2 SYGVQD (reference sequence). The CDR3 reads CASSQEPAGKLTEAFF. The DNA of the CDR3 is TGCGCCAGCAGCCAAGAACCAGCGGGTAAGCTCACTGAAGCTTTCTTT.

This clonotype occurred once. Germline is not matched at one junction end, which may reflect a read error. The chain is built from TRBV5-1 and TRBJ2-7, with TRBD1 matching 9 bases. The CDR3 sequence is 15 residues long. The germline V gene encodes CDR1 SGHRS and CDR2 YFSETQ. The CDR3 is CASSTGQGQTYEQYF. The CDR3 nucleotides are TGTGCCAGCAGCACCGGACAGGGGCAGACCTACGAGCAGTACTTC.

V gene TRBV19 combines with J gene TRBJ2-1; D gene unclear. There are 14 residues in the CDR3. Germline values: CDR1 LNHDA, CDR2 SQIVND (reference sequence). The V gene lost 5 bases and the J gene lost 8 bases, with 16 bases spanning the gap. CDR3 amino acids: CASSPSGRVHEQFF. The CDR3 coding sequence is TGTGCCAGTAGTCCCAGTGGTCGGGTTCATGAGCAGTTCTTC.

This chain joins TRBV9 and TRBJ1-2, with D tentatively TRBD1 (6 bases). This CDR3 contains 15 residues. Between the trimmed V and J ends, which lost 1 base and 3 bases, there was a span of 13 bases. Per the germline V gene, CDR1 is SGDLS and CDR2 is YYNGEE. The CDR3 reads CASSVTGIFDYGYTF. CDR3 sequence (DNA): TGTGCCAGCAGCGTAACAGGGATTTTCGACTATGGCTACACCTTC.

This clonotype was seen a handful of times. The V call is TRBV7-2, the J call TRBJ1-2; D is unclear. CDR3 length: 15 residues. V was pared by 0 bases and J by 5 bases, with 13 bases between. From germline, CDR1 is SGHTA and CDR2 FQGNSA. The CDR3 DNA reads as TGTGCCAGCAGCTTAGCGCGAGTAACTCCATATGGCTACACCTTC. As protein: CASSLARVTPYGYTF. The variable domain in full, completed from reference TRBV7-2 and TRBJ1-2, reads GAGVSQSPSNKVTEKGKDVELRCDPISGHTALYWYRQSLGQGLEFLIYFQGNSAPDKSGLPSDRFSAERTGGSVSTLTIQRTQQEDSAVYLCASSLARVTPYGYTFGSGTRLTVV.

Details on this clonotype: An end of the junction does not agree with germline; a read error may underlie this. The V call is TRBV20-1, the J call TRBJ2-7, with a possible D match to TRBD1 (5 bases). Germline V gives CDR1 DFQATT, CDR2 SNEGSKA (reference sequence). This CDR3 region has 14 residues. For the CDR3, the DNA is TGCAGTGCGAGAGTCGACAGCCTTTCCTACGAGCAGTACTTC. This gives the protein CSARVDSLSYEQYF.

This clonotype was counted ten times or more. The chain recombines TRBV20-1 with TRBJ1-3; no definite D call. Germline CDR1 DFQATT, CDR2 SNEGSKA (reference sequence). The CDR3 length is 11 residues. The ends were cut back, 3 bases at V and 9 bases at J, with 9 bases in the middle. CDR3 amino acids: CSASWRSTIYF. The CDR3 DNA is TGCAGTGCTAGTTGGAGATCCACCATATATTTT.

The chain carries TRBV5-1 and TRBJ2-3; D might be TRBD1 (6 bases). CDR1 is SGHRS and CDR2 is YFSETQ in the germline V gene. V was shortened by 0 bases and J by 0 bases, with 8 bases between the two germline ends. The CDR3 extends over 15 amino acids. The CDR3 loop reads CASSLDGTSTDTQYF. In DNA form, the CDR3 reads TGCGCCAGCAGCTTGGACGGGACAAGCACAGATACGCAGTATTTT.

Comment on this clonotype: A single base separates this from a much larger clone, so it may be a read error. This sequence joins TRBV5-8 and TRBJ1-4, with 8 bases matching TRBD1. This CDR3 is 16 amino acids long. Germline lookup yields CDR1 SGHTS and CDR2 YDEGEE. The chain's CDR3 is CASNTGGSGANGKLFF. The CDR3 DNA reads TGTGCCAGCAACACAGGGGGGAGTGGGGCTAATGGAAAACTGTTTTTT.

V is TRBV14 and J is TRBJ1-1; TRBD1 is a possible D gene (5 bases). Germline V gives CDR1 SGHDN, CDR2 FVKESK. The germline V and J ends were trimmed by 3 bases and 4 bases, with 18 bases remaining between them. The CDR3 runs to 16 residues. CDR3 DNA: TGTGCCAGCAGCCACACCTCCGGGGCGCAGGGCACTGAAGCTTTCTTT. It encodes CASSHTSGAQGTEAFF. The whole variable domain, filled in from reference TRBV14 and TRBJ1-1, reads EAGVTQFPSHSVIEKGQTVTLRCDPISGHDNLYWYRRVMGKEIKFLLHFVKESKQDESGMPNNRFLAERTGGTYSTLKVQPAELEDSGVYFCASSHTSGAQGTEAFFGQGTRLTVV.